This is a list of T cell receptor beta chains from one sample in a study of blood T cell repertoires in COVID-19. Profiled with immunoSEQ multiplex PCR; TCRdb holds only in-frame clones, not every one. The table records about 150,000 clones, roughly 84% of them present only once. The material sequenced was PBMCs or T cells enriched from blood (not recorded which). The receptors come from a man in his 70s who had been exposed to COVID-19. Both conserved end residues are part of each CDR3. Each record gives: clone size, J gene, V gene, D gene, CDR3 DNA, CDR3 protein. The D gene is left open where the match is weak. Rows give clone size only sometimes, using once, few, many, or a class for an expanded clone.

abundance: .
j_gene: TRBJ2-7
v_gene: TRBV6-5
d_gene: .
CDR3nt: TGTGCCAGCAGTTACACGCCTGGGCAGATAAACGAGCAGTACTTC
CDR3aa: CASSYTPGQINEQYF

abundance: .
j_gene: TRBJ2-3
v_gene: TRBV5-1
d_gene: TRBD1
CDR3nt: TGCGCCAGCAGCTCGGGACAGACAAGCACAGATACGCAGTATTTT
CDR3aa: CASSSGQTSTDTQYF

abundance: .
j_gene: TRBJ1-2
v_gene: TRBV7-9
d_gene: TRBD1
CDR3nt: TGTGCCAGCAGCTCGATGGACAGGTGGTACTATGGCTACACCTTC
CDR3aa: CASSSMDRWYYGYTF

abundance: .
j_gene: TRBJ1-2
v_gene: TRBV7-9
d_gene: .
CDR3nt: TGTGCCAGCAGCTTGGAGGGCCATGGCTACACCTTC
CDR3aa: CASSLEGHGYTF

abundance: .
j_gene: TRBJ1-2
v_gene: TRBV28
d_gene: .
CDR3nt: TGTGCCAGCAGTTTGGAAGGGCCGGGGGTCTACACCTTC
CDR3aa: CASSLEGPGVYTF

abundance: .
j_gene: TRBJ2-7
v_gene: TRBV14
d_gene: .
CDR3nt: TGTGCCAGCAGCCAGGAACGCCGGAGAAGGTACGAGCAGTACTTC
CDR3aa: CASSQERRRRYEQYF

abundance: once
j_gene: TRBJ1-6
v_gene: TRBV6-6
d_gene: .
CDR3nt: TGTGCCAGCAGTCCTTATCTTCGGCAGGGTGAAAATTCACCCCTCCACTTT
CDR3aa: CASSPYLRQGENSPLHF

abundance: .
j_gene: TRBJ2-7
v_gene: TRBV7-2
d_gene: .
CDR3nt: TGTGCCAGCAGCTTAGGCCGGGAGCAGTACTTC
CDR3aa: CASSLGREQYF

abundance: few
j_gene: TRBJ1-6
v_gene: TRBV30
d_gene: TRBD1
CDR3nt: TGTGCCTGGGAAGGGACAGGGAATTCACCCCTCCACTTT
CDR3aa: CAWEGTGNSPLHF

abundance: .
j_gene: TRBJ1-4
v_gene: TRBV4-3
d_gene: TRBD1
CDR3nt: TGCGCCAGCAGCCAAGATGGGCGACAGGGAAATGAAAAACTGTTTTTT
CDR3aa: CASSQDGRQGNEKLFF

abundance: once
j_gene: TRBJ1-2
v_gene: TRBV18
d_gene: .
CDR3nt: TGTGCCAGCTCACCCTCAGGAGGCTATGGCTACACCTTC
CDR3aa: CASSPSGGYGYTF

abundance: .
j_gene: TRBJ1-1
v_gene: TRBV6-2/TRBV6-3
d_gene: TRBD1
CDR3nt: TGTGCCAGCAGCTGGACAGGGGGTCTCGGGTACACTGAAGCTTTCTTT
CDR3aa: CASSWTGGLGYTEAFF

abundance: .
j_gene: TRBJ1-4
v_gene: TRBV7-8
d_gene: TRBD1
CDR3nt: TGTGCCAGCAGCTCCGACAGGGCGAGTGAAAAACTGTTTTTT
CDR3aa: CASSSDRASEKLFF

abundance: few
j_gene: TRBJ2-5
v_gene: TRBV5-1
d_gene: .
CDR3nt: TGCGCCAGCAGCTTGCAGGATATGAGAGAGACCCAGTACTTC
CDR3aa: CASSLQDMRETQYF

abundance: .
j_gene: TRBJ2-7
v_gene: TRBV3-1/TRBV3-2
d_gene: TRBD2
CDR3nt: TGTGCCAGCAGCCGGGCGGCGGGAGCGAACGAGCAGTACTTC
CDR3aa: CASSRAAGANEQYF

abundance: .
j_gene: TRBJ1-5
v_gene: TRBV7-2
d_gene: .
CDR3nt: TGTGCCAGCAGCGCACGAACAGGGAATCAGCCCCAGCATTTT
CDR3aa: CASSARTGNQPQHF

abundance: .
j_gene: TRBJ2-7
v_gene: TRBV28
d_gene: .
CDR3nt: TGTGCCAGCAGTTCCGGACTGGGAGGTGGCGGAATCACCTACGAGCAGTACTTC
CDR3aa: CASSSGLGGGGITYEQYF

abundance: .
j_gene: TRBJ2-5
v_gene: TRBV28
d_gene: TRBD2
CDR3nt: TGTGCCAGTGCCGCTGGGGGTAGCGGGAGTGAGACCCAGTACTTC
CDR3aa: CASAAGGSGSETQYF

abundance: .
j_gene: TRBJ1-6
v_gene: TRBV28
d_gene: TRBD1
CDR3nt: TGTGCCAGCACCCCAGGACAGGGGGCGTATAATTCACCCCTCCACTTT
CDR3aa: CASTPGQGAYNSPLHF

abundance: .
j_gene: TRBJ2-2
v_gene: TRBV7-6
d_gene: TRBD2
CDR3nt: TGTGCCAGCAGTCCCCCCAGCGGGGGAATTTCCGGGGAGCTGTTTTTT
CDR3aa: CASSPPSGGISGELFF

abundance: .
j_gene: TRBJ2-7
v_gene: TRBV19
d_gene: .
CDR3nt: TGTGCCAGTAGTCCGACCTCGGGTCCCTACGAGCAGTACTTC
CDR3aa: CASSPTSGPYEQYF

abundance: .
j_gene: TRBJ1-3
v_gene: TRBV11-2
d_gene: .
CDR3nt: TGTGCCAGCTCCATTCGCCGAGATGGAAACACCATATATTTT
CDR3aa: CASSIRRDGNTIYF

abundance: .
j_gene: TRBJ2-7
v_gene: TRBV5-1
d_gene: TRBD2
CDR3nt: TGCGCCAGCAGGTCCGGGGGGTACGAGCAGTACTTC
CDR3aa: CASRSGGYEQYF

abundance: .
j_gene: TRBJ1-1
v_gene: TRBV29-1
d_gene: .
CDR3nt: TGCAGCGTTGTATCCAGGGCGGACACTGAAGCTTTCTTT
CDR3aa: CSVVSRADTEAFF

abundance: .
j_gene: TRBJ2-7
v_gene: TRBV5-4
d_gene: .
CDR3nt: TGTGCCAGCAGCCGCGGAGGAGAGGGAAAGTACCACGAGCAGTACTTC
CDR3aa: CASSRGGEGKYHEQYF

abundance: .
j_gene: TRBJ2-1
v_gene: TRBV6-4
d_gene: TRBD2
CDR3nt: TGTGCCAGCAGTGACAGACTAGCGGGACTGGATGAGCAGTTCTTC
CDR3aa: CASSDRLAGLDEQFF

abundance: .
j_gene: TRBJ2-1
v_gene: TRBV14
d_gene: TRBD1
CDR3nt: TGTGCCAGCAGCCAAGGCCGAACGGCGGGACAGGCTGTGGATGAGCAGTTCTTC
CDR3aa: CASSQGRTAGQAVDEQFF

abundance: .
j_gene: TRBJ2-7
v_gene: TRBV24-1
d_gene: .
CDR3nt: TGTGCCACCAGCCCCTCGGACATCTCCTACGAGCAGTACTTC
CDR3aa: CATSPSDISYEQYF

abundance: .
j_gene: TRBJ1-2
v_gene: TRBV5-5
d_gene: .
CDR3nt: TGTGCCAGCAGCTACTATCGGGAAGCCTCCTATGGCTACACCTTC
CDR3aa: CASSYYREASYGYTF

abundance: .
j_gene: TRBJ1-6
v_gene: TRBV10-3
d_gene: TRBD1
CDR3nt: TGTGCCATCGGGCCCGGACAGGATTCACCCCTCCACTTT
CDR3aa: CAIGPGQDSPLHF

abundance: few
j_gene: TRBJ1-5
v_gene: TRBV19
d_gene: .
CDR3nt: TGTGCCAGTAGTATAGCCCCCGATCAGCCCCAGCATTTT
CDR3aa: CASSIAPDQPQHF

abundance: .
j_gene: TRBJ2-7
v_gene: TRBV28
d_gene: TRBD2
CDR3nt: TGTGCCAGCAACGCAGCGGGAGCAACCTACGAGCAGTACTTC
CDR3aa: CASNAAGATYEQYF

abundance: .
j_gene: TRBJ1-2
v_gene: TRBV28
d_gene: .
CDR3nt: TGTGCCAGCAGTTTAGAGTACTATGGCTACACCTTC
CDR3aa: CASSLEYYGYTF

abundance: few
j_gene: TRBJ2-5
v_gene: TRBV7-8
d_gene: .
CDR3nt: TGTGCCAGCAGCTCCCTCTCCGGGACACGCCAAGAGACCCAGTACTTC
CDR3aa: CASSSLSGTRQETQYF

abundance: few
j_gene: TRBJ2-7
v_gene: TRBV5-1
d_gene: TRBD2
CDR3nt: TGCGCCAGCAGCCCGGGACTAGACACGTTTGAGCAGTACTTC
CDR3aa: CASSPGLDTFEQYF

abundance: .
j_gene: TRBJ1-5
v_gene: TRBV6-5
d_gene: .
CDR3nt: TGTGCCAGCAGCCGGGACGGGGGGTGGAATCAGCCCCAGCATTTT
CDR3aa: CASSRDGGWNQPQHF

abundance: few
j_gene: TRBJ2-1
v_gene: TRBV13
d_gene: TRBD1
CDR3nt: TGTGCCAGCAGCAGCCAGGACAGGGTCAATGAGCAGTTCTTC
CDR3aa: CASSSQDRVNEQFF

abundance: .
j_gene: TRBJ1-5
v_gene: TRBV19
d_gene: .
CDR3nt: TGTGCCAGTACTGGACAGATCTTGTATCAGCCCCAGCATTTT
CDR3aa: CASTGQILYQPQHF

abundance: .
j_gene: TRBJ1-4
v_gene: TRBV10-2
d_gene: .
CDR3nt: TGCGCCAGCAGTGACCTCCCTCGGAACAGCTTTAATGAAAAACTGTTTTTT
CDR3aa: CASSDLPRNSFNEKLFF

abundance: .
j_gene: TRBJ1-1
v_gene: TRBV13
d_gene: .
CDR3nt: TGTGCCAGCAGCTTAGCCGGGGGAAGGAACACTGAAGCTTTCTTT
CDR3aa: CASSLAGGRNTEAFF

abundance: .
j_gene: TRBJ2-5
v_gene: TRBV7-9
d_gene: TRBD1
CDR3nt: TGTGCCAGCAGCCACGACAGGGGGGAGACCCAGTACTTC
CDR3aa: CASSHDRGETQYF

abundance: .
j_gene: TRBJ2-3
v_gene: TRBV5-1
d_gene: TRBD1
CDR3nt: TGCGCCAGCAGCTTCCTTCGGACAGGGGCTAGCACAGATACGCAGTATTTT
CDR3aa: CASSFLRTGASTDTQYF

abundance: .
j_gene: TRBJ2-1
v_gene: TRBV3-1/TRBV3-2
d_gene: TRBD2
CDR3nt: TGTGCCAGCAGCCAAGAAGGGACTAGCGGGAGGTTAGTACATGAGCAGTTCTTC
CDR3aa: CASSQEGTSGRLVHEQFF

abundance: .
j_gene: TRBJ2-6
v_gene: TRBV7-6
d_gene: .
CDR3nt: TGTGCCAGCAGCTCACAGGGCAGGGCGTCTGTTGGGGCCAACGTCCTGACTTTC
CDR3aa: CASSSQGRASVGANVLTF

abundance: few
j_gene: TRBJ1-2
v_gene: TRBV4-1
d_gene: .
CDR3nt: TGCGCCAGCAGCCAAGATCCTACCTCCCATGGCTACACCTTC
CDR3aa: CASSQDPTSHGYTF

abundance: .
j_gene: TRBJ2-3
v_gene: TRBV7-2
d_gene: TRBD2
CDR3nt: TGTGCCAGCAGCGCCGGGACTAGCGGGAGGCCTAGCACAGATACGCAGTATTTT
CDR3aa: CASSAGTSGRPSTDTQYF

abundance: .
j_gene: TRBJ1-3
v_gene: TRBV29-1
d_gene: TRBD1
CDR3nt: TGCAGCGTCCAAGACAGGGGGAAGGCGTACACCATATATTTT
CDR3aa: CSVQDRGKAYTIYF

abundance: .
j_gene: TRBJ1-2
v_gene: TRBV30
d_gene: .
CDR3nt: TGTGCCTGGAGCGAACCGGGGGTGGGGGGCTACACCTTC
CDR3aa: CAWSEPGVGGYTF